This TCR beta chain was retrieved from a study of blood T cells in healthy people across ages. Study-wide results and caveats: Reliance upon unsorted PBMCs precluded definitive naive versus antigen-experienced comparison.

A second roughly 7 to 11 cycle PCR used barcoded and J-beta primers. TCRdb passed the 5' RACE reads through MiXCR, listing each CDR3 protein once. In the table there are about 640,000 distinct CDR3 sequences, under 70% of which are singletons. This CDR3 contains 13 residues. The germline CDR1 and CDR2 sequences are MNHEY and SVGAGI. This clonotype was found once. Its specificity is unknown. This receptor was obtained from a man in his fifties or sixties in good health. Sequenced: blood. This chain connects TRBV6-5 to TRBJ1-1, with D tentatively TRBD1 (5 bases). The DNA for the CDR3 is TGTGAACCGGGGGGTCGGGATAACACTGAAGCTTTCTTT. Amino acid sequence: CEPGGRDNTEAFF.